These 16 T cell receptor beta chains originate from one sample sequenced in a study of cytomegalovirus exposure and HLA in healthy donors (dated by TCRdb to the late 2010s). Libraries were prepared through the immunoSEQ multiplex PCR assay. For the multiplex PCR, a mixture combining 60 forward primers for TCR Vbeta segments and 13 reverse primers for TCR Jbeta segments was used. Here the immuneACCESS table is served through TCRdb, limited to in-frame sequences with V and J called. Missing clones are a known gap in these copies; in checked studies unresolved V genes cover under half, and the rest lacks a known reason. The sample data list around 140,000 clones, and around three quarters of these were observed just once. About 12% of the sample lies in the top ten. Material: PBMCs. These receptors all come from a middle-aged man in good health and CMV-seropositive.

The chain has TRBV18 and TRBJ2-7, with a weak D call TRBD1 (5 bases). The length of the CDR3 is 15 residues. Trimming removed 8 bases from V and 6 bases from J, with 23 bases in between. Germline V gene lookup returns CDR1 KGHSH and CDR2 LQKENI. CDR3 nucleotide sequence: TGTGCCAGCACCCCCAGTTGGACACTCCTCGGCGAGCAGTACTTC. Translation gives CASTPSWTLLGEQYF.

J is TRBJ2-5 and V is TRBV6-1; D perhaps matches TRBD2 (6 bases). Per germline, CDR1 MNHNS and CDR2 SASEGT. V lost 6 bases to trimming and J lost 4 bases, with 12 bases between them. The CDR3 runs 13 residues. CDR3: CASRLALLETQYF. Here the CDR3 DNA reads TGTGCCAGCAGACTAGCTCTACTAGAGACCCAGTACTTC.

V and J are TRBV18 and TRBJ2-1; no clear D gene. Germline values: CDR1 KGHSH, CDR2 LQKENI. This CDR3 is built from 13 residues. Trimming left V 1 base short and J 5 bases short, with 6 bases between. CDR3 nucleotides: TGTGCCAGCTCACCACGGCAGGACAATGAGCAGTTCTTC. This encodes CASSPRQDNEQFF.

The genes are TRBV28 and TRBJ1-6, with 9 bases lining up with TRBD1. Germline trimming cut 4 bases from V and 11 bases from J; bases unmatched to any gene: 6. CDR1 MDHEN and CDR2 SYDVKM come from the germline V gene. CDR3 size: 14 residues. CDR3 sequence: CASSSTGGRTPLHF. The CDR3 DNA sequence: TGTGCCAGCAGTTCAACAGGGGGCAGAACACCCCTCCACTTT.

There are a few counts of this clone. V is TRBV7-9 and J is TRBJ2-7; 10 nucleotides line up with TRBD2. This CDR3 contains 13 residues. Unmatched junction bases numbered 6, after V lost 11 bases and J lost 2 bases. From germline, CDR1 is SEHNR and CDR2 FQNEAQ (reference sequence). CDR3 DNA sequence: TGTGCCTCGCGGGGGACTAGCGCCTACGAGCAGTACTTC. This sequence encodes CASRGTSAYEQYF.

The CDR3, as DNA: TGTGCCAGCAGTGAGAGCGTGGACAATGAGCAGTTCTTC. Translating gives CASSESVDNEQFF. This chain joins TRBV2 and TRBJ2-1; D is unresolved. The V end was cut by 3 bases, the J end by 5 bases, with 8 bases between. Germline V gene data show CDR1 as SNHLY and CDR2 as FYNNEI. The CDR3 has 13 amino acids.

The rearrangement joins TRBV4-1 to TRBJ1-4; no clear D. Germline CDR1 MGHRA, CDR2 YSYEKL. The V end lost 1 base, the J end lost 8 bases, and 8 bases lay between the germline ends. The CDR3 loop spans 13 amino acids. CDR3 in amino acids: CASSQVGEEKLFF. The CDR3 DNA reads TGCGCCAGCAGCCAAGTTGGGGAGGAAAAACTGTTTTTT.

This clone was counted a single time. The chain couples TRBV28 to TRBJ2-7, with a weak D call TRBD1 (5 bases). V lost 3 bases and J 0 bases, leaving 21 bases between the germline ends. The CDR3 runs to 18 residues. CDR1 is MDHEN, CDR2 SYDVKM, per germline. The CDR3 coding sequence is TGTGCCAGCAGTTTCTCCCCCCCCCGGACACTCCTCTCCTACGAGCAGTACTTC. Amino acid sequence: CASSFSPPRTLLSYEQYF.

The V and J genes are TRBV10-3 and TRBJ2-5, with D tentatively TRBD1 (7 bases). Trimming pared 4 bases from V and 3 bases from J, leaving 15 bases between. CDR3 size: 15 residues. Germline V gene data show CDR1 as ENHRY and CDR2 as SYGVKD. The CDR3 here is CAISVGGQKEETQYF. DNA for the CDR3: TGTGCCATCAGTGTCGGGGGACAGAAAGAAGAGACCCAGTACTTC.

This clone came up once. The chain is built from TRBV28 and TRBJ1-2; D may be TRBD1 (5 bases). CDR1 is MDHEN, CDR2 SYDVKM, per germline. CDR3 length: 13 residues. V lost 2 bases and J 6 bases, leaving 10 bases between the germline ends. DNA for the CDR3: TGTGCCAGCAGTTTAAAATCCAGGGATGGCTACACCTTC. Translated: CASSLKSRDGYTF.

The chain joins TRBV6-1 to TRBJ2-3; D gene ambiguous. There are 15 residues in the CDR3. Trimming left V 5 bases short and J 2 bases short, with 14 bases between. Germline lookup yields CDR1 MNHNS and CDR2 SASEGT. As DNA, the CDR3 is TGTGCCAGCAGTAGTAGGAGCGCCTCCACAGATACGCAGTATTTT. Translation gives CASSSRSASTDTQYF.

CDR3 sequence: CASRKVGGGITEAFF. The CDR3 nucleotides are TGTGCCAGCAGGAAGGTTGGAGGCGGAATTACTGAAGCTTTCTTT. The rearrangement joins TRBV6-5 to TRBJ1-1; D gene uncertain. CDR1 MNHEY and CDR2 SVGAGI come from the germline V gene. The V gene lost 6 bases and the J gene lost 5 bases, with 19 bases spanning the gap. CDR3 length: 15 amino acids.

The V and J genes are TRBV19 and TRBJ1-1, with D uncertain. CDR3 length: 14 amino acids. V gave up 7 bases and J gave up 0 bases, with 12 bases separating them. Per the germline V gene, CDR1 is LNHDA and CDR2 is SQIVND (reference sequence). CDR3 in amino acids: CASMGRSMNTEAFF. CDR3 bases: TGTGCCAGTATGGGGAGATCTATGAACACTGAAGCTTTCTTT.

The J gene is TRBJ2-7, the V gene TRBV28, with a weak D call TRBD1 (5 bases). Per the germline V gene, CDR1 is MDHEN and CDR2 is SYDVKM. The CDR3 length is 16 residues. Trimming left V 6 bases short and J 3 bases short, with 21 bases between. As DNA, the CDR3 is TGTGCCAGCAGCTCTATCCCGCAGGGCGTAGGCTACGAGCAGTACTTC. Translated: CASSSIPQGVGYEQYF. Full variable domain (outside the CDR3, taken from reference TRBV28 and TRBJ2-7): DVKVTQSSRYLVKRTGEKVFLECVQDMDHENMFWYRQDPGLGLRLIYFSYDVKMKEKGDIPEGYSVSREKKERFSLILESASTNQTSMYLCASSSIPQGVGYEQYFGPGTRLTVT.

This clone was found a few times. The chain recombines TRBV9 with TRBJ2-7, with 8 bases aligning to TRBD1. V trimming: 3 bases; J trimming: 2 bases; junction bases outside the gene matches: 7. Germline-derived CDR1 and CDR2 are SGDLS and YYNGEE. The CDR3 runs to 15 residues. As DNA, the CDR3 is TGTGCCAGCAGCGCCGGAGGGACAGGAGCCTACGAGCAGTACTTC. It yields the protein CASSAGGTGAYEQYF.

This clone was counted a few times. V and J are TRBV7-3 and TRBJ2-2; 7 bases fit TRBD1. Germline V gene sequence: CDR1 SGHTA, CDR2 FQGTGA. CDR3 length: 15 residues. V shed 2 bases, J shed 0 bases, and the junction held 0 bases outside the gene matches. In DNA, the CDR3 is TGTGCCAGCAGCTTAGGGACAGCGAACACCGGGGAGCTGTTTTTT. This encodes CASSLGTANTGELFF.